This T cell receptor beta chain was recovered during a study of shared clonotypes between healthy human individuals. Study-level results: Sampling covered blood only; tissue repertoires likely differ.

Clones were read by immunoSEQ multiplex PCR, and TCRdb kept only the in-frame ones, dropping some. This table holds approximately 740,000 clones, around 67% found once. This CDR3 is 15 amino acids long. CDR1 SEHNR and CDR2 FQNEAQ come from the germline V gene (reference sequence). The V gene end was trimmed by 3 bases and the J gene end by 1 base; junction bases not matched to a gene: 2. With regard to this clone: Its antigen is unidentified.

This TCR came from a woman aged 30 to 39 in good health. Sequences were obtained from memory CD4+ T cells sorted from blood. Subset described: CD45RA-negative fraction. V usage is TRBV7-9 and J usage is TRBJ2-5, with 10 bases fitting TRBD2. DNA of the CDR3: TGTGCCAGCAGCTTGGTAGCGGGAGGCCAAGAGACCCAGTACTTC. It encodes CASSLVAGGQETQYF.